Reported below is one TCR beta chain. Its target is not known. This entry belongs to a study of OX40 agonist ivuxolimab in advanced cancers. Study at large: Patients received ivuxolimab, an intravenous treatment, every 2 weeks at 0.01 to 10 mg/kg. Partial responses were recorded for three patients, including one with hepatocellular carcinoma and two with cutaneous melanoma. Notes on the study in general: At 0.1 to 3.0 mg/kg, CD4+ and CD8+ blood T cells expanded clonally by week 6.

Germline V CDR1 and CDR2: LGHNA, YNFKEQ. Unmatched junction bases numbered 6, after V lost 0 bases and J lost 2 bases. The CDR3 length is 17 residues. Assay used: immunoSEQ multiplex PCR; TCRdb lists only in-frame clones, some missing. Found here are fewer than 50,000 clones, around 85% of them singletons; the top ten hold roughly half. The J gene is TRBJ2-3, the V gene TRBV4-2; 9 bases are a match to TRBD1. Sequencing used CD4+ or CD8+ T cells sorted from blood, obtained in a trial of the OX40 agonist ivuxolimab. This sequence was found in an adult with an advanced solid tumor such as melanoma, head and neck, liver or kidney cancer. CDR3 loop: CASSQDLGQGITDTQYF. Here the CDR3 DNA reads TGTGCCAGCAGCCAAGATCTCGGACAGGGGATCACAGATACGCAGTATTTT.